The 2 T cell receptor beta chains presented below share a single source sample, sequenced in a study of blood T cell repertoires in COVID-19. Using immunoSEQ multiplex PCR, the repertoire was profiled, and TCRdb retains in-frame clones only, with some absent. The sample yields about 33,000 clones, more than 80% seen once. Input material: peripheral blood. The source of these receptors is a human donor in a cohort sampled during active COVID-19.

The genes are TRBV5-8 and TRBJ2-5, with TRBD2 matching over 7 bases. This CDR3 is 12 amino acids long. Germline CDR1 is SGHTS and CDR2 is YDEGEE. With V trimmed by 2 bases and J by 14 bases, 9 bases remained unmatched. CDR3 nucleotide sequence: TGTGCCAGCAGCTTCGTTAGGGACTACCCTTACTTC. Amino acid sequence: CASSFVRDYPYF.

The chain combines TRBV7-9 with TRBJ2-5; D not resolved. The V end lost 2 bases, the J end lost 1 base, and 5 bases lay between the germline ends. Germline CDR1 reads SEHNR; CDR2 reads FQNEAQ (reference sequence). This CDR3 comprises 13 residues. The CDR3 DNA is TGTGCCAGCAGCTTACCCCTCCAAGAGACCCAGTACTTC. This sequence encodes CASSLPLQETQYF.